This T cell receptor (beta chain) was recovered during a study of CD8 T cells in Susac syndrome (dated by TCRdb to between 2017 and 2020). The study in broad terms: Repertoire sequencing was used to test whether CD8+ T cell activation and differentiation in Susac syndrome was antigen driven.

Paper-wide results and their limitations: The number of individuals in the TCR sequencing and HLA analysis was acknowledged as relatively small.

Peripheral blood CD8+ and CD4+ T cells from healthy donors, Susac syndrome patients and multiple sclerosis patients were profiled by high-throughput TCR beta sequencing. Healthy donors were age- and sex-matched controls. Bulk CD8+ and CD4+ T cells were purified by magnetic negative isolation, while CD8+ TEMRA cells were enriched using FACS. Blood was collected in EDTA tubes and processed within 24 hours, with PBMCs isolated through density gradient centrifugation. PBMCs intended for TCR sequencing were cryopreserved in liquid nitrogen and were subsequently thawed in a 37 degrees C water bath. Purity of sorted or isolated CD4+, CD8+ and CD8+ TEMRA cells was at least 90%. V gives up 7 bases and J gives up 2 bases, and the segment between their germline ends measures 12 bases. CDR1 and CDR2 are drawn from the germline V gene: SQVTM, ANQGSEA. From cysteine to phenylalanine, the CDR3 is 13 amino acids long. Here the CDR3 DNA is all that survives: 39 bases in frame from base 1.

About this clonotype: This clone's antigen is unknown. Per-nucleotide qualities are absent, and no much larger clonotype sits a single base away.

RNA was extracted using the RNeasy kit, and roughly 0.5 to 1 ug of the RNA was reverse transcribed with random hexamers. TCR beta CDR3 regions were amplified with the immunoSEQ multiplex PCR assay covering 54 Vbeta and 13 Jbeta segments. Bias from PCR amplification was corrected by using a synthetic template baseline for primer optimization and for computational correction. The source study handled its data this way. Reads were assigned to V, D and J genes according to IMGT and analyzed in immunoSEQ Analyzer, with only productive sequences retained. Clonality was calculated as one minus the Shannon entropy normalized by log2 of the number of productive unique sequences. For each patient and control, public and private clones were evaluated among the 100 most prevalent clones. Clones were defined as Susac-specific if absent from the healthy and MS cohorts, from 1052 published viral clones and from other ImmuneACCESS disease sequences. In TCRdb, the public reads were trimmed at Q25 with fastp and aligned with MiXCR, with productive beta chains retained. Rows matching on CDR3 protein sequence are summarized as one entry with the most common DNA and genes. The V and J calls here are based on TCRdb, not the publication. This sample has over 100,000 distinct CDR3 sequences in its table, and about 95% of those were observed once. The ten largest clones capture approximately 0.093% of the sample.

The sequenced material came from CD4+ T cells from PBMCs. The TCR sequence derives from a human donor in good health. The chain is assembled from TRBV29-1 and TRBJ2-1; D gene: possibly TRBD1, on 6 matching bases. The nucleotide sequence reads as follows: TGCAGCGGCCAAGGGGACACCTACAATGAGCAGTTCTTC. Its translation is CSGQGDTYNEQFF.